The T cell receptor beta chain described here comes from a study of blood T cells in healthy people across ages. This clonotype appeared once. The CDR3 runs to 14 residues. The V gene lost 1 base and the J gene lost 8 bases, with 11 bases spanning the gap. Next came a second PCR, run for about 7 to 12 cycles, which used a sample-barcoded 5' primer along with a J-beta primer mix. A template-switch adaptor that had 12 random nucleotides put a tag on each cDNA molecule. TCRdb processed the 5' RACE reads anew with MiXCR; each CDR3 protein has one entry. The sample consists of about 1.8 million distinct CDR3 sequences, roughly 50% of them appearing once.

Sequencing input: blood. The chain carries TRBV12-3 or TRBV12-4 and TRBJ1-4, with D possibly TRBD1 on 5 matching bases. The clonotype comes from a woman between 40 and 50 years old in good health. CDR3: CASSLGGIKEKLFF. The CDR3 DNA is TGTGCCAGCAGTTTAGGGGGGATAAAGGAAAAACTGTTTTTT.